This T cell receptor beta chain was captured in a study of T cells in Graves' hyperthyroidism and ophthalmopathy. The study, taken as a whole, reports: From stable hyperthyroidism, ophthalmopathy was separated by a 13 V-J model.

Many counts were recorded for this clonotype. The antigen remains undetermined. RNA transcripts gave rise to amplified TCR beta CDR3 regions. The study used the HTBI primer set for a first-round RT-PCR of the TCR CDR3. TCRdb recomputed calls from the multiplex PCR reads with MiXCR, one row per CDR3 protein. Of 700,000 or so distinct CDR3 sequences listed, roughly 15% are singletons. The V gene's germline CDR1 is MNHNS and CDR2 SASEGT. CDR3 length: 13 amino acids. V was cut by 7 bases and J by 3 bases, with 10 bases left in between. Sequencing was done on a sample of blood. The V call is TRBV6-1, the J call TRBJ2-1, with D possibly being TRBD2 (5 bases). The TCR was taken from a man aged 18-30 years with Graves' hyperthyroidism. CDR3 amino acids: CASKLGNYNEQFF. The CDR3 DNA is TGTGCCAGCAAACTCGGGAACTACAATGAGCAGTTCTTC.